This T cell receptor (beta chain) originates from a study of STAT5B mutations in CD4+ large granular lymphocyte leukemia. General study points: Top patient clones used TRBV06 genes more often: 8/27 versus 2/35 in controls.

To note about this clone: Its antigen is undetermined.

V was trimmed by 2 bases and J by 6 bases, leaving 24 bases between them. The CDR3 spans 18 residues. Germline V gene lookup returns CDR1 SGHKS and CDR2 YYEKEE (reference sequence). TCRdb's copy holds only in-frame clones and misses some; the assay was immunoSEQ multiplex PCR. The sample carries 25,000 to 35,000 clones, about 81% recorded once. This rearrangement joins TRBV5-5 to TRBJ2-1; D assignment may be TRBD1 or TRBD2 (5 bases each). This TCR was recovered from a human donor in good health. The sequenced material came from CD4+ T cells from blood buffy coats. The CDR3 bases are TGTGCCAGCAGCTTAAGTCACGGGGCCACACTGGAACCCAATGAGCAGTTCTTC. It yields the protein CASSLSHGATLEPNEQFF.